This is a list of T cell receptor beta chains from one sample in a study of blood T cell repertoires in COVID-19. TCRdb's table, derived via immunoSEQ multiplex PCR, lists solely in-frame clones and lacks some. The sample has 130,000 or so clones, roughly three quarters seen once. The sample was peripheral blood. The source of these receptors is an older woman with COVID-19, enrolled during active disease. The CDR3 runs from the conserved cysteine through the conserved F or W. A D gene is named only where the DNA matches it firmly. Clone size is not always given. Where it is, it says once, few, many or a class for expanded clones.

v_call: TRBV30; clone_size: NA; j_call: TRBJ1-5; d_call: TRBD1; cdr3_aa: CAWSSQTGSNQPQHF; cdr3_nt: TGTGCCTGGAGTTCCCAGACAGGGAGTAATCAGCCCCAGCATTTT
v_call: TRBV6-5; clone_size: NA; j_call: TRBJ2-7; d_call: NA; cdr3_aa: CASGRVEQYF; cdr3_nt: TGTGCCAGCGGTAGAGTCGAGCAGTACTTC
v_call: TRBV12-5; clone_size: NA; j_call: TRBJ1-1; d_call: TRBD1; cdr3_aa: CASGLATPGQPISEAFF; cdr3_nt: TGTGCTAGTGGTTTGGCGACCCCGGGACAGCCGATCAGTGAAGCTTTCTTT
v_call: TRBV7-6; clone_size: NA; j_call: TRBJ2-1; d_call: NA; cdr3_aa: CASSLGASLGNEQFF; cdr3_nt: TGTGCCAGCAGCTTAGGAGCTAGTCTCGGCAATGAGCAGTTCTTC
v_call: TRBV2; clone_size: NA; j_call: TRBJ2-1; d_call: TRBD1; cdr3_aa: CASGTGSGGEQFF; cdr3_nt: TGTGCCAGCGGGACGGGGTCAGGGGGCGAGCAGTTCTTC
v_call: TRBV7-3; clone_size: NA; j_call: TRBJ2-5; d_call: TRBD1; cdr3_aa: CASSTGAVETQYF; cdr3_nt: TGTGCCAGCAGCACAGGGGCCGTAGAGACCCAGTACTTC
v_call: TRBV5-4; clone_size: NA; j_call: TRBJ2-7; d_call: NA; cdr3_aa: CASSLPPTYEQYF; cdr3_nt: TGTGCCAGCAGTCTCCCCCCTACCTACGAGCAGTACTTC
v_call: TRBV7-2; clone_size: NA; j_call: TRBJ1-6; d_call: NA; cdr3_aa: CASSLGEWNSPLHF; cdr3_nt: TGTGCCAGCAGCTTGGGAGAATGGAATTCACCCCTCCACTTT
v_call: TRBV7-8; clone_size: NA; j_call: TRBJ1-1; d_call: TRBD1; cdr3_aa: CASSDRQGALGTEAFF; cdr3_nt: TGTGCCAGCAGTGACCGACAGGGGGCGCTAGGCACTGAAGCTTTCTTT
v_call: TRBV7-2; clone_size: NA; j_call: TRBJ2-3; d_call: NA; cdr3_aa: CATGGFIGTDTQYF; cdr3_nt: TGTGCCACCGGAGGGTTTATAGGCACAGATACGCAGTATTTT
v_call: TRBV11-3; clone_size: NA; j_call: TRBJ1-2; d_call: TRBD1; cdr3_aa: CASSYPGGPYGYTF; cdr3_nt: TGTGCCAGCAGCTACCCAGGGGGCCCCTATGGCTACACCTTC
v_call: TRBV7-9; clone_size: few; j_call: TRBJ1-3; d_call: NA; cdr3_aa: CASSSGLTGNTIYF; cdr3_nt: TGTGCCAGCAGCTCAGGCCTTACAGGGAACACCATATATTTT
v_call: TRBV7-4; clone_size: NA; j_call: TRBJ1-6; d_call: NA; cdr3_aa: CASSSPTRGGDLSAPLHF; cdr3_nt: TGTGCCAGCAGCTCCCCTACCCGGGGGGGGGACCTATCGGCACCCCTCCACTTT
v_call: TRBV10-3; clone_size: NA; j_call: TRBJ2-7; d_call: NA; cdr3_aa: CAVGEKEVEQYF; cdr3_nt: TGTGCCGTCGGAGAAAAAGAGGTCGAGCAGTACTTC
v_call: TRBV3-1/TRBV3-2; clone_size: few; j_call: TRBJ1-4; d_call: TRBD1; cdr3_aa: CASSQKGAGEKLFF; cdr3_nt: TGTGCCAGCAGCCAAAAGGGGGCCGGAGAAAAACTGTTTTTT
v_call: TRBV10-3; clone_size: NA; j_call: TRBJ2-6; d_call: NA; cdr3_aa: CAISVWGLGSGANVLTF; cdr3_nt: TGTGCCATCAGTGTCTGGGGCTTGGGGTCTGGGGCCAACGTCCTGACTTTC
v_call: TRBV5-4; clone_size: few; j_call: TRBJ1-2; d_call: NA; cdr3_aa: CASSLNNNYGYTF; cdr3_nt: TGTGCCAGCAGCTTGAACAATAACTATGGCTACACCTTC
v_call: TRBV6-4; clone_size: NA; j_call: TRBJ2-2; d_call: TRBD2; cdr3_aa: CASRLAGGRLNTGELFF; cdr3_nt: TGTGCCAGCAGACTAGCGGGGGGGCGATTGAACACCGGGGAGCTGTTTTTT
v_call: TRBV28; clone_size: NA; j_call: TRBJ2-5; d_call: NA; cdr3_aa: CASNGPRGTQYF; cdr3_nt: TGTGCCAGCAATGGGCCTCGGGGGACCCAGTACTTC
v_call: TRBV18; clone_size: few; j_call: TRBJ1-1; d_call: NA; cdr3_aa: CASSPGQNTEAFF; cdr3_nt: TGTGCCAGCTCACCGGGACAGAACACTGAAGCTTTCTTT
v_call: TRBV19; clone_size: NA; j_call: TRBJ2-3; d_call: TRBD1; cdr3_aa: CASSMWDRVGTQYF; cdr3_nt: TGTGCCAGTAGTATGTGGGACAGGGTAGGGACGCAGTATTTT
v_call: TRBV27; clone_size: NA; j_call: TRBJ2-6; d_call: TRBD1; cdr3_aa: CASSPGTGFGANVLTF; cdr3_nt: TGTGCCAGCAGTCCCGGGACAGGGTTTGGGGCCAACGTCCTGACTTTC
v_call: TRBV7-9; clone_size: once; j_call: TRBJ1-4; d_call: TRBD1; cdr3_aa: CASSLVADREKLFF; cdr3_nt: TGTGCCAGCAGCTTAGTCGCGGACAGGGAAAAACTGTTTTTT
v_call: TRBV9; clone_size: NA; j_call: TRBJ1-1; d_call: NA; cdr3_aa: CASSVTDSNTEAFF; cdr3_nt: TGTGCCAGCAGCGTGACAGACTCGAACACTGAAGCTTTCTTT
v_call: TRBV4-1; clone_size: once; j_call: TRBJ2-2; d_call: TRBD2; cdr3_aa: CASSQFLGASGGRWTGELFF; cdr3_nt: TGCGCCAGCAGCCAATTTCTCGGGGCTAGCGGGGGGCGTTGGACCGGGGAGCTGTTTTTT
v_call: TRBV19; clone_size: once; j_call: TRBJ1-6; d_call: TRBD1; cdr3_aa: CASSIPGGGGSPLHF; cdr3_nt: TGTGCCAGTAGTATCCCAGGGGGCGGCGGTTCACCCCTCCACTTT
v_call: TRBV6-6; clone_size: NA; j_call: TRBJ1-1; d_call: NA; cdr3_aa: CASSTSDTEAFF; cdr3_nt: TGTGCCAGCAGCACATCAGACACTGAAGCTTTCTTT
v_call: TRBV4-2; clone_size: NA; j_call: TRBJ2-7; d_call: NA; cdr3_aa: CASSQETRGGVLGEQYF; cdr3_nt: TGTGCCAGCAGCCAAGAGACCCGCGGGGGCGTCTTGGGCGAGCAGTACTTC
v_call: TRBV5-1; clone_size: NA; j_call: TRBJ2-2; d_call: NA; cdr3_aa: CASSLSQANTGELFF; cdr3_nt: TGCGCCAGCAGCTTGTCCCAGGCGAACACCGGGGAGCTGTTTTTT
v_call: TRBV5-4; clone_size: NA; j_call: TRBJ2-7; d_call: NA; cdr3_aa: CASSRPGLQYEQYF; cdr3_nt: TGTGCCAGCAGCCGCCCGGGACTCCAATACGAGCAGTACTTC
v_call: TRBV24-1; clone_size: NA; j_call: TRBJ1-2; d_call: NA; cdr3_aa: CATSGVGDYGYTF; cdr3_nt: TGTGCCACCAGTGGTGTCGGGGACTATGGCTACACCTTC
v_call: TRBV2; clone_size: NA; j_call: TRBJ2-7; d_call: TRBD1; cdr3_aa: CASSEGQAPSYEQYF; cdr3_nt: TGTGCCAGCAGCGAAGGACAGGCCCCCTCCTACGAGCAGTACTTC
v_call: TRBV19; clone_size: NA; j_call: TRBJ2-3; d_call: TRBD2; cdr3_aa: CASSPTGLAVRTDTQYF; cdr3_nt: TGTGCCAGTAGCCCAACGGGACTAGCGGTAAGAACAGATACGCAGTATTTT
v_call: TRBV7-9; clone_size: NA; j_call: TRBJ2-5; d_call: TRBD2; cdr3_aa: CASSRPTSNQETQYF; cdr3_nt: TGTGCCAGCAGCCGCCCGACTAGCAACCAAGAGACCCAGTACTTC
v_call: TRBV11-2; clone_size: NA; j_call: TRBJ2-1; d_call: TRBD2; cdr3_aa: CASRIAGPIDEQFF; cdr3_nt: TGTGCCAGCAGGATAGCGGGCCCTATTGATGAGCAGTTCTTC
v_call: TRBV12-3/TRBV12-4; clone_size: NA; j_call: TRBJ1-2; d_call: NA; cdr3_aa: CASSLREDYGYTF; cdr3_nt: TGTGCCAGCAGTTTACGAGAAGACTATGGCTACACCTTC
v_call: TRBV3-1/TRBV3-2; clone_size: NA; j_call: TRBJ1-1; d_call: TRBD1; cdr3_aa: CASSPLGGGNTEAFF; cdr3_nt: TGTGCCAGCAGCCCCCTAGGGGGCGGGAACACTGAAGCTTTCTTT
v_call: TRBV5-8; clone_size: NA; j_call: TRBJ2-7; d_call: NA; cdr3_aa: CASSPGTDLQGFYEQYF; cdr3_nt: TGTGCCAGCAGCCCCGGGACGGATCTCCAGGGGTTCTACGAGCAGTACTTC
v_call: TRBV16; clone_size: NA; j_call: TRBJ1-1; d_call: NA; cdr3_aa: CASSPGAGRGGTEAFF; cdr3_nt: TGTGCCAGCAGCCCTGGGGCAGGGCGGGGGGGCACTGAAGCTTTCTTT
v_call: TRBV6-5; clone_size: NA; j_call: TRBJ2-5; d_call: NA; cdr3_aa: CASSRQVGETQYF; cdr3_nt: TGTGCCAGCAGTCGACAGGTGGGCGAGACCCAGTACTTC
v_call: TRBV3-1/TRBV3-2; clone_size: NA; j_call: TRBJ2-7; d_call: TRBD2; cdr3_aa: CASSQGLAGGREQYF; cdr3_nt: TGTGCCAGCAGCCAAGGACTAGCGGGGGGGCGGGAGCAGTACTTC
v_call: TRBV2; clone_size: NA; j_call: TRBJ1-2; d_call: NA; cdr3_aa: CASSERGRDYGYTF; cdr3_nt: TGTGCCAGCAGTGAAAGGGGGAGGGACTATGGCTACACCTTC